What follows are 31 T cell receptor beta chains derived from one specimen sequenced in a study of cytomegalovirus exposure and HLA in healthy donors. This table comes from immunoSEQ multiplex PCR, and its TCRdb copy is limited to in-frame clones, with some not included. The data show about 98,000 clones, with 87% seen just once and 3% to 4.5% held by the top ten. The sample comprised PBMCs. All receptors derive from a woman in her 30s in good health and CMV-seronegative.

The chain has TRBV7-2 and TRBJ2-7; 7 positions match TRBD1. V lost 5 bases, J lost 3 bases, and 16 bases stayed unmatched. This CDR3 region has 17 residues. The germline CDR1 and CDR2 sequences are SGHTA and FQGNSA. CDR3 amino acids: CASSPHGTDPQNYEQYF. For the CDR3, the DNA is TGTGCCAGCAGCCCGCACGGGACAGACCCCCAGAACTACGAGCAGTACTTC.

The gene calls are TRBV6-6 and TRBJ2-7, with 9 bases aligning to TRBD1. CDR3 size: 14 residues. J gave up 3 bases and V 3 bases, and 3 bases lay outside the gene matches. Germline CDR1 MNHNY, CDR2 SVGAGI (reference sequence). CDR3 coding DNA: TGTGCCAGCAGTTATCCGGGACAGGGCTACGAGCAGTACTTC. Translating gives CASSYPGQGYEQYF.

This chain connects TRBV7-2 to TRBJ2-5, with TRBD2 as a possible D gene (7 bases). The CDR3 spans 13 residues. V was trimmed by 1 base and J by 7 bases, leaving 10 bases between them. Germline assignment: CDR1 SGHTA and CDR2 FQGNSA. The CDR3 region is CASSLEGGGTQYF. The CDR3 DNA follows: TGTGCCAGCAGCTTAGAGGGAGGGGGGACCCAGTACTTC.

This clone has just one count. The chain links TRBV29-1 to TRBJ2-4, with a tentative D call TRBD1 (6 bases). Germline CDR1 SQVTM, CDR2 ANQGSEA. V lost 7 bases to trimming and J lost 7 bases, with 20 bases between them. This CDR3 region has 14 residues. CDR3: CSASEQGLGNIQYF. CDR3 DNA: TGCAGCGCCTCTGAACAGGGCCTTGGGAACATTCAGTACTTC.

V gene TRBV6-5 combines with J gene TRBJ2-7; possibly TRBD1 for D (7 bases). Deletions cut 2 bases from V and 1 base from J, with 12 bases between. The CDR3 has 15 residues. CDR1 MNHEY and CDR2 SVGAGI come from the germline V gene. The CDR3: CASSYRQGGSYEQYF. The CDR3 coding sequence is TGTGCCAGCAGTTACAGACAGGGAGGATCCTACGAGCAGTACTTC.

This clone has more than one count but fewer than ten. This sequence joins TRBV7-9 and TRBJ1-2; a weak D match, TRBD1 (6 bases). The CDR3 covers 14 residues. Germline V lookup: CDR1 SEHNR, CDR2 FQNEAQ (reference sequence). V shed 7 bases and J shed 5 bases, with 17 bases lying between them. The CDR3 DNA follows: TGTGCCAGCACCCCGGCAGGGGTGGAATATGGCTACACCTTC. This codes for CASTPAGVEYGYTF. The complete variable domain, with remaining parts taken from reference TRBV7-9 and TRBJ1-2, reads DTGVSQNPRHKITKRGQNVTFRCDPISEHNRLYWYRQTLGQGPEFLTYFQNEAQLEKSRLLSDRFSAERPKGSFSTLEIQRTEQGDSAMYLCASTPAGVEYGYTFGSGTRLTVV.

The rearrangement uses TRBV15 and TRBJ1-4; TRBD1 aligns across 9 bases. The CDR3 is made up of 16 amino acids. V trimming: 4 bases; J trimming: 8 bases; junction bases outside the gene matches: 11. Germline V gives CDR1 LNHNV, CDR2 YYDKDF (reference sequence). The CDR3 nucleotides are TGTGCCACCAGCAAATCCTTGGACAGGGGAAAAGAAAAACTGTTTTTT. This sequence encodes CATSKSLDRGKEKLFF. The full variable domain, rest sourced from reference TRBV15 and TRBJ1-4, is DAMVIQNPRYQVTQFGKPVTLSCSQTLNHNVMYWYQQKSSQAPKLLFHYYDKDFNNEADTPDNFQSRRPNTSFCFLDIRSPGLGDTAMYLCATSKSLDRGKEKLFFGSGTQLSVL.

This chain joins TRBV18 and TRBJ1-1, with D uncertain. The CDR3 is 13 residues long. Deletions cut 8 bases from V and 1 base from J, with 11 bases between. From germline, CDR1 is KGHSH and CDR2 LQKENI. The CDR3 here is CASRARANTEAFF. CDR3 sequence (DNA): TGTGCCAGCCGGGCGAGGGCGAACACTGAAGCTTTCTTT.

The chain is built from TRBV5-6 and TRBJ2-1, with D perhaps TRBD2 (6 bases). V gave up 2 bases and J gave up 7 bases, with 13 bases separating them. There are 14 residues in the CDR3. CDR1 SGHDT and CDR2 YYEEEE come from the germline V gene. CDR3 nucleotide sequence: TGTGCCAGCAGCTTTGCAGGACTAAAAAATGAGCAGTTCTTC. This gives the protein CASSFAGLKNEQFF.

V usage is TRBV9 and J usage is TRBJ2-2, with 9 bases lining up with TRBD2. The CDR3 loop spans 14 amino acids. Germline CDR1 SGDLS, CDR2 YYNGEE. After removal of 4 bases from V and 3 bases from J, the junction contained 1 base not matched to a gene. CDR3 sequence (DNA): TGTGCCAGCAGCCTAGCGGGGTACACCGGGGAGCTGTTTTTT. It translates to CASSLAGYTGELFF.

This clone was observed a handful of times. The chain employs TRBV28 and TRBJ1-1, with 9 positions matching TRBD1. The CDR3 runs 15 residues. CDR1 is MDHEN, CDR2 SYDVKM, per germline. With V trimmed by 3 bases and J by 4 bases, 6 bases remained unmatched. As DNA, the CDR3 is TGTGCCAGCAGTTTTTGGACAGGGGTAAGCACTGAAGCTTTCTTT. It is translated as CASSFWTGVSTEAFF.

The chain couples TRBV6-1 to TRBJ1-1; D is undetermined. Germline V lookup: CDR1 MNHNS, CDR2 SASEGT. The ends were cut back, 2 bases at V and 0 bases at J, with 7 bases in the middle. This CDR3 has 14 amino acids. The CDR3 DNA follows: TGTGCCAGCAGTGAACGGGGAATGAACACTGAAGCTTTCTTT. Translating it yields CASSERGMNTEAFF.

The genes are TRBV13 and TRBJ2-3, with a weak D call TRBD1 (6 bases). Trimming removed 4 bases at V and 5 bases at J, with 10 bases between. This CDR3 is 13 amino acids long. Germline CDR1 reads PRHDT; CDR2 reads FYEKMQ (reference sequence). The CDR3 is CASSSRGGDTQYF. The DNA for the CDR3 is TGTGCCAGCAGCTCCAGGGGTGGAGATACGCAGTATTTT.

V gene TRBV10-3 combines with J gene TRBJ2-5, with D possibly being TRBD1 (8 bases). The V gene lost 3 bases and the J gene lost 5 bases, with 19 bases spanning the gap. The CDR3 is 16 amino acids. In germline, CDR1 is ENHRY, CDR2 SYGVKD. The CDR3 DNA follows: TGTGCCATCAGTGACGCGGACAGGGAGGGTCGGGAGACCCAGTACTTC. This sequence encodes CAISDADREGRETQYF.

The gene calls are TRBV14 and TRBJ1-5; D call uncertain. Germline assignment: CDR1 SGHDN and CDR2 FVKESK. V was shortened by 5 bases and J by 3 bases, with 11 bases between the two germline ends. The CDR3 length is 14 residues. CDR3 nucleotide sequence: TGTGCCAGCAGCTGGGCGGGTTCCAATCAGCCCCAGCATTTT. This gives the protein CASSWAGSNQPQHF.

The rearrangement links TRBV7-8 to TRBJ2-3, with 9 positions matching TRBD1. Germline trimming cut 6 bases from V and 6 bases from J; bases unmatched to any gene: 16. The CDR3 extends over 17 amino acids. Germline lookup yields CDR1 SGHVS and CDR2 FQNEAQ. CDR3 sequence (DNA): TGTGCCAGCAGGGCGCCTCTTAGGACAGGGGCTCGGGATACGCAGTATTTT. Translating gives CASRAPLRTGARDTQYF.

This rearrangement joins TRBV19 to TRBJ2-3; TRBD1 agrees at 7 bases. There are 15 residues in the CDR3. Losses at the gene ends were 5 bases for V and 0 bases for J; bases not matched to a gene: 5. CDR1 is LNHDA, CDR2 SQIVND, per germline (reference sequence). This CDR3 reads CASSLRDRSTDTQYF. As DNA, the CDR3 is TGTGCCAGTAGTCTCCGGGACAGAAGCACAGATACGCAGTATTTT.

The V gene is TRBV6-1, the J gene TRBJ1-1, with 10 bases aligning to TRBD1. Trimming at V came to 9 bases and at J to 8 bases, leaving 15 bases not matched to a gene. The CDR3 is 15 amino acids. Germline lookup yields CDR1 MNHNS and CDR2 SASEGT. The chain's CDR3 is CASNEVVTGGGEAFF. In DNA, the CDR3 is TGTGCCAGTAATGAGGTGGTGACAGGGGGCGGCGAAGCTTTCTTT.

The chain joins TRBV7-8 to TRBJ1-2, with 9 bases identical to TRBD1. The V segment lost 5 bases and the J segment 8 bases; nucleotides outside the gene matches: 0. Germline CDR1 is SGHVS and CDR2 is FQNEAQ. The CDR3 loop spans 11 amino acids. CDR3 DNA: TGTGCCAGCAGCGGGACAGGGGGCTACACCTTC. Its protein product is CASSGTGGYTF.

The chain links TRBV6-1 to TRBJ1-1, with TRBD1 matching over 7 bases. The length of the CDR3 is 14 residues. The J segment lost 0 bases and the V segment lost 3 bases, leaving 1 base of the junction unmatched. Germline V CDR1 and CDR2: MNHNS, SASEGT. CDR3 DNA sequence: TGTGCCAGCAGTGACGGACAGGTGAACACTGAAGCTTTCTTT. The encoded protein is CASSDGQVNTEAFF.

The CDR3, as DNA: TGTGCCAGCAGCCGGGTAAGGACTGAAGCTTTCTTT. It codes for CASSRVRTEAFF. This chain uses TRBV6-6 with TRBJ1-1; D is ambiguous. Trimming removed 6 bases from V and 5 bases from J, with 10 bases in between. The CDR3 spans 12 residues. Germline V CDR1 and CDR2: MNHNY, SVGAGI (reference sequence).

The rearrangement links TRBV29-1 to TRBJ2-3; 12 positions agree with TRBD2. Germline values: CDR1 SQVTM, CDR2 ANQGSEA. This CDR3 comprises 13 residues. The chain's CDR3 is CHASGRVTDTQYF. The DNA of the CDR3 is TGCCACGCTAGCGGGAGGGTAACAGATACGCAGTATTTT.

CDR3 in amino acids: CASGGTGTSTDTQYF. The CDR3 region has the DNA TGTGCTAGTGGTGGGACGGGGACTAGCACAGATACGCAGTATTTT. The genes are TRBV12-5 and TRBJ2-3; D might be TRBD2 (6 bases). The CDR3 is 15 amino acids. V was trimmed by 5 bases and J by 0 bases, leaving 12 bases between them. Germline V CDR1 and CDR2: LGHNT, FRNRAP.

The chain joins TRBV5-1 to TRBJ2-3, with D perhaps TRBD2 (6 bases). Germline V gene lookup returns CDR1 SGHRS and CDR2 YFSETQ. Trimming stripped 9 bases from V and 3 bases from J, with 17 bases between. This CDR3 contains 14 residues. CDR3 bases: TGCGCCACCCAACCGGGACTTCAAACAGATACGCAGTATTTT. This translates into CATQPGLQTDTQYF.

CDR3 in DNA: TGTGCCAGCAGTGTTAACAGGGTGGGCACTGAAGCTTTCTTT. Its translation is CASSVNRVGTEAFF. The V call is TRBV2, the J call TRBJ1-1; D is possibly TRBD1 (6 bases). The CDR3 totals 14 residues. Trimming pared 4 bases from V and 4 bases from J, leaving 13 bases between. CDR1 is SNHLY, CDR2 FYNNEI, per germline.

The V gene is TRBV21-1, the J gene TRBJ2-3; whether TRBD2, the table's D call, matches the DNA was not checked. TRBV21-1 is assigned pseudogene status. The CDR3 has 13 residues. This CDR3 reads CASTYVSGNTQYF. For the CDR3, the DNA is TGTGCCAGCACCTACGTTAGCGGGAATACGCAGTATTTT.

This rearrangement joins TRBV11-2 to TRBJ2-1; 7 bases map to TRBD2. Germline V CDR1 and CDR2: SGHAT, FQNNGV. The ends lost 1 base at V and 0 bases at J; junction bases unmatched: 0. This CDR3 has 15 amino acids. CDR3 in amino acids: CASSLGGSSYNEQFF. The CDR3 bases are TGTGCCAGCAGCTTAGGCGGGAGCTCCTACAATGAGCAGTTCTTC.

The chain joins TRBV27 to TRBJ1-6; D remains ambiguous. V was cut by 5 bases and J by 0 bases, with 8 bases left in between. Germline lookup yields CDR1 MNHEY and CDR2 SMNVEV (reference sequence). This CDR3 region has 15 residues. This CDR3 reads CASSPPSSYNSPLHF. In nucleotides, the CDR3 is TGTGCCAGCAGTCCCCCGAGCTCCTATAATTCACCCCTCCACTTT.

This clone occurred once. CDR3 in amino acids: CASSQGQGWEKLFF. DNA for the CDR3: TGCGCCAGCAGCCAGGGACAGGGATGGGAAAAACTGTTTTTT. The gene calls are TRBV5-1 and TRBJ1-4; 9 positions agree with TRBD1. Losses at the gene ends were 4 bases for V and 8 bases for J; bases not matched to a gene: 6. There are 14 residues in the CDR3. Per germline, CDR1 SGHRS and CDR2 YFSETQ.

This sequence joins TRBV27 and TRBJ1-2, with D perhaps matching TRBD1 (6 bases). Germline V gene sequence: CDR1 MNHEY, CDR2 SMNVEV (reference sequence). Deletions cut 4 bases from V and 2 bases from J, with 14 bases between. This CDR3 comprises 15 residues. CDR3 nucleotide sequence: TGTGCCAGCAGTTCAGAATTAACAGGGAACTATGGCTACACCTTC. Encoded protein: CASSSELTGNYGYTF.

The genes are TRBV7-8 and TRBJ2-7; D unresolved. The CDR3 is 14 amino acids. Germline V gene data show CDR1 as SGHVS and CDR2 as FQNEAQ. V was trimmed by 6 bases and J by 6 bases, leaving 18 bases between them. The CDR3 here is CASSKSTALGEQYF. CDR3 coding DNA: TGTGCCAGCAGTAAGAGCACAGCCCTCGGCGAGCAGTACTTC. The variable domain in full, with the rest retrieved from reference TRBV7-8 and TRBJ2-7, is GAGVSQSPRYKVAKRGQDVALRCDPISGHVSLFWYQQALGQGPEFLTYFQNEAQLDKSGLPSDRFFAERPEGSVSTLKIQRTQQEDSAVYLCASSKSTALGEQYFGPGTRLTVT.